Reported below is one T cell receptor (beta chain). What it binds is not known. The record originates from a study of vaccination and CD4 T cells after COVID-19. Study overall: Six males and four females, two Hispanic, made up the convalescents. Stimulation of the cells used overlapping spike peptide pools from SARS-CoV-2 and from the common cold coronaviruses HCoV-NL63, HCoV-OC43 and HCoV-229E.

Oncomine TCR Beta short-read sequencing was applied to DNA from cultured CD4+ T cells. TCRdb fed the PCR reads into MiXCR, producing one record per CDR3 protein. The data contain about 9,700 distinct CDR3 sequences, approximately 59% of them singletons. Sample treatment: approximately nine-day PBMC culture with coronavirus spike peptide pools or control peptides (ViraFEST assay). Germline V CDR1 and CDR2: MNHEY, SVGEGT. This CDR3 has 15 amino acids. The rearrangement uses TRBV6-2 or TRBV6-3 and TRBJ2-1; D may match TRBD1 or TRBD2 (5 bases each). The DNA end lines up better with TRBJ2-7; the J call may be wrong. Sequenced: CD4+ T cells from blood, cultured in vitro. The source is a human donor who had recovered from COVID-19. CDR3 loop: CASSYSMSGHYEQYF. The CDR3, as DNA: TGTGCCAGCAGTTACTCGATGAGCGGACACTACGAGCAGTACTTC.